These 10 T cell receptor beta chains were sequenced from one sample in a study of Ad26.COV2.S vaccination and SARS-CoV-2 variants. Method: immunoSEQ multiplex PCR; TCRdb's copy keeps in-frame clones and lacks some. In the table there are 500,000 or so clones, around 88% of which are singletons. Sample treatment: approximately 18 received Ad26.COV2.S at low or high dose, single or two shots; about five received placebo; per-sample allocation not given. Material that was analyzed had been drawn on day 63 after the first vaccine or placebo injection. The sample was peripheral blood, taken in a trial of Ad26.COV2.S vaccine versus placebo. The receptors here all came from a person between 18 and 60 years old who received the Ad26.COV2.S COVID-19 vaccine or a placebo.

V usage is TRBV9 and J usage is TRBJ1-5; D is unclear. Germline-derived CDR1 and CDR2 are SGDLS and YYNGEE. Trimming left V 0 bases short and J 0 bases short, with 7 bases between. The CDR3 sequence is 15 residues long. For the CDR3, the DNA is TGTGCCAGCAGCGTAGGGCAGGATAGCAATCAGCCCCAGCATTTT. Its protein is CASSVGQDSNQPQHF.

The rearrangement links TRBV7-9 to TRBJ1-4; TRBD1 aligns across 7 bases. The CDR3 has 16 amino acids. Germline V lookup: CDR1 SEHNR, CDR2 FQNEAQ (reference sequence). With 4 bases clipped from V and 2 bases from J, the junction kept 7 bases outside the gene matches. The CDR3 sequence: CASSSSRRGTNEKLFF. CDR3 nucleotides: TGTGCCAGCAGCTCCTCCCGCAGGGGGACTAATGAAAAACTGTTTTTT.

A remark on this clone: Germline is not matched at one junction end, which may reflect a read error. The genes are TRBV29-1 and TRBJ2-3; TRBD2 agrees at 8 bases. This CDR3 is built from 13 residues. CDR1 and CDR2 from the germline V gene are SQVTM and ANQGSEA. The CDR3 loop reads CSVEAGVTDTQYF. The CDR3 DNA reads as TGCAGCGTGGAAGCGGGAGTCACAGATACGCAGTATTTT.

V and J are TRBV14 and TRBJ2-3, with 7 bases aligning to TRBD1. The V gene end was trimmed by 3 bases and the J gene end by 0 bases; junction bases not matched to a gene: 3. CDR3 length: 15 amino acids. The germline V gene encodes CDR1 SGHDN and CDR2 FVKESK. This CDR3 reads CASSQGTVSTDTQYF. CDR3 in DNA: TGTGCCAGCAGCCAGGGGACAGTTAGCACAGATACGCAGTATTTT.

V gene TRBV5-1 combines with J gene TRBJ1-6, with D maybe TRBD1 (5 bases). Trimming left V 4 bases short and J 7 bases short, with 18 bases between. This CDR3 comprises 16 residues. Looked up from germline, CDR1 is SGHRS and CDR2 is YFSETQ. The DNA of the CDR3 is TGCGCCAGCAGCGTGGACCAGACAGCTTCGAATTCACCCCTCCACTTT. This encodes CASSVDQTASNSPLHF.

The genes are TRBV29-1 and TRBJ2-3; D could derive from TRBD1 or TRBD2 (5 bases each). Trimming cost V 4 bases and J 2 bases, with 13 bases left between them. The germline CDR1 and CDR2 sequences are SQVTM and ANQGSEA. The CDR3 spans 14 residues. CDR3 in amino acids: CSVGGAGITDTQYF. CDR3 sequence (DNA): TGCAGCGTTGGTGGGGCCGGGATCACAGATACGCAGTATTTT.

The rearrangement joins TRBV7-2 to TRBJ1-5; D is unclear. The CDR3 is 17 residues long. Deletions cut 2 bases from V and 0 bases from J, with 14 bases between. The germline V gene encodes CDR1 SGHTA and CDR2 FQGNSA. CDR3 sequence reads: CASSLNGGTYSNQPQHF. The DNA of the CDR3 is TGTGCCAGCAGCTTAAATGGCGGAACGTATAGCAATCAGCCCCAGCATTTT.

The chain carries TRBV29-1 and TRBJ2-7; tentatively, D is TRBD1 (5 bases). Trimming removed 4 bases from V and 1 base from J, with 11 bases in between. This CDR3 contains 13 residues. The germline gives CDR1 SQVTM, CDR2 ANQGSEA. The CDR3 protein is CSVVLQGSYEQYF. CDR3 sequence (DNA): TGCAGCGTTGTGCTCCAGGGTTCCTACGAGCAGTACTTC.

A single count supports this clone. This chain links TRBV28 with TRBJ1-1; no reliable D call. The V end lost 9 bases, the J end lost 0 bases, and 11 bases lay between the germline ends. The germline gives CDR1 MDHEN, CDR2 SYDVKM. The CDR3 runs to 13 residues. CDR3 in amino acids: CASEQRLNTEAFF. The CDR3 DNA is TGTGCCAGTGAACAGCGTCTGAACACTGAAGCTTTCTTT. Variable domain in full (rest from reference TRBV28 and TRBJ1-1): DVKVTQSSRYLVKRTGEKVFLECVQDMDHENMFWYRQDPGLGLRLIYFSYDVKMKEKGDIPEGYSVSREKKERFSLILESASTNQTSMYLCASEQRLNTEAFFGQGTRLTVV.

This rearrangement joins TRBV27 to TRBJ1-1, with D hard to call. Looked up from germline, CDR1 is MNHEY and CDR2 is SMNVEV (reference sequence). V dropped 2 bases and J dropped 7 bases, with 5 bases sitting between them. CDR3 length: 11 amino acids. The CDR3 sequence is CASSLGGEAFF. The CDR3 nucleotides are TGTGCCAGCAGTTTAGGCGGTGAAGCTTTCTTT.